This TCR beta chain came from a study of CD8 T cells in Susac syndrome. Germline CDR1 and CDR2: MNHEY and SMNVEV (reference sequence). V gave up 4 bases and J gave up 8 bases, with 11 bases separating them. The CDR3 consists of 12 residues. RNA amounts of roughly 0.45 to 1 ug underwent reverse transcription with random hexamers. Amplification of the TCR beta CDR3 was carried out by immunoSEQ multiplex PCR, which spanned a total of 54 Vbeta and 13 Jbeta segments. TCRdb fed the immunoSEQ multiplex PCR reads into MiXCR, producing one record per CDR3 protein. Of about 190,000 distinct CDR3 sequences in the sample, 93% are singletons; the top ten hold around 0.096%.

The chain employs TRBV27 and TRBJ1-2; D is unresolved. Sequencing input: CD4+ T cells from PBMCs. This clonotype was obtained from a human donor in good health. The CDR3 nucleotides read TGTGCCAGCAGTTCCGCCCTGGGGGGCTACACCTTC. Protein: CASSSALGGYTF.